The following is a T cell receptor beta chain sequence with its context. This sample stems from a study of T cell changes during pregnancy in multiple sclerosis. The germline V gene has CDR1 SGHTA and CDR2 FQGTGA. There are 13 residues in the CDR3. Trimming took 5 bases from V and 6 from J, leaving 14 bases between them. Measured with immunoSEQ multiplex PCR; TCRdb has only the in-frame clones, and not every one. The sample shows approximately 45,000 clones, less than 95% of them seen only once. The sequenced sample was CD8+ T cells from peripheral blood mononuclear cells, obtained in the second trimester of pregnancy. This clonotype originated in a female donor with multiple sclerosis, enrolled in a pregnancy study. The J gene is TRBJ2-7, the V gene TRBV7-3, with D possibly matching TRBD1 (5 bases). The CDR3 coding sequence is TGTGCCAGCAGCCTGGCAGGGTTCGGCGAGCAGTACTTC. It specifies CASSLAGFGEQYF.